The source of this T cell receptor (beta chain) is a study of T-cell memory formation after mild COVID-19 (dated by TCRdb to the early 2020s). Some background on the complete study: TCR sequence clusters from the two donors were largely donor specific. Two young, previously healthy adult volunteers made up the cohort, one male and one female. In a couple of donors, T-cell clones that expanded and contracted after mild COVID-19 were tracked by sequencing TCRalpha and TCRbeta repertoires over time.

Here is what the overall study found, with its caveats: Clones contracting from day 15 to 85 had balanced CD4/CD8 phenotypes, while a second wave expanding from day 15 to 37 was biased towards CD4+. The detection of some responding clones in pre-infection memory suggests that pre-existing cross-reactive memory T cells joined the SARS-CoV-2 response. Whether the second-wave clones peaking on day 37 were SARS-CoV-2 specific was not confirmed. Only two mild cases were covered by the study, and larger cohorts that include severe cases with pre-infection samples were considered necessary. Contracting CD4+ clones turned up mainly in the CM and EM memory subsets, whereas EMRA was where CD8+ clones were enriched.

From the cysteine through the phenylalanine, the CDR3 covers 14 amino acids. CDR3 DNA only is kept here, 42 bases in frame from base 1. Trimming takes 4 bases from V and 9 bases from J, and the germline ends sit 18 bases apart. CDR1 SGHDN and CDR2 FVKESK are derived from the germline V gene. TCRdb records Illumina NovaSeq 6000 as the sequencer. TCRalpha and TCRbeta cDNA libraries were constructed by 5'RACE with constant-segment primers, with sample barcodes and unique molecular identifiers being introduced. RNA was extracted from every sample with Trizol reagent. The libraries were amplified in two PCR steps, and the second step added a second sample barcode and Illumina TruSeq adapters. The libraries were sequenced on an Illumina NovaSeq using 2 x 150 bp paired-end reads. The published analysis was carried out like this. With migec v1.2.7, reads were demultiplexed and then collapsed into UMI-guided consensus sequences. Using mixcr v2.1.11, UMI consensuses were aligned to TRA and TRB V and J templates and then assembled into clonotypes. Expanded or contracted clonotypes were those called significant by both edgeR and NoisET, with noise models trained on biological replicates. For edgeR calls, a false discovery rate-adjusted p below 0.01 and a log2 fold-change threshold of 1 were applied. As an exploratory analysis of dynamics, max-normalized trajectories of the 1000 most abundant clonotypes were examined with PCA combined with hierarchical clustering. Each responding clone was given a CD4 or CD8 phenotype based on the CD4+ and CD8+ repertoires, which had been sequenced separately. TCRdb reprocessing: public reads trimmed at Q25 with fastp, clones called with MiXCR, in-frame beta chains kept. Each entry is one CDR3 protein sequence, shown with its most common DNA and genes. The V and J calls here are based on TCRdb, not the publication. The sample records hundreds of thousands of distinct CDR3 sequences, less than 20% of which are singletons. The ten top clones hold 22% of the sample.

For this clonotype: Its cognate antigen has yet to be identified. Within one base of it there is no much larger clone, and no base qualities were kept.

PBMCs were isolated by Ficoll-Paque density gradient centrifugation. This TCR derives from a man between 18 and 35 years old who had mild COVID-19 (a few samples of this study predate the infection). The sample titles of this study are shuffled in the database, so cell type and time point are left out; the donor was told from shared clones. Sample: PBMCs or a T cell subset sorted from them (not recorded which). The chain is made from TRBV14 and TRBJ1-1, and TRBD1 may be the D gene, going by 6 matching bases. For the CDR3, the sequence is CASSPHRVLSQAFF. The sequenced DNA is TGTGCCAGCAGCCCCCACAGGGTTTTGTCTCAAGCTTTCTTT.